Below, 29 T cell receptor beta chains from the same sample are listed, as sequenced in a study of cytomegalovirus exposure and HLA in healthy donors. The PCR contained 60 Vbeta and 13 Jbeta primers. TCRdb's table, derived via immunoSEQ multiplex PCR, lists solely in-frame clones and lacks some. The sample includes fewer than 250,000 clones, approximately 86% seen only once; the top ten take roughly 1.9%. Input material: PBMCs. The receptors come from a woman in her late teens or twenties in good health and CMV-seronegative.

V is TRBV29-1 and J is TRBJ2-2; TRBD1 agrees at 9 bases. The CDR3 is made up of 13 amino acids. Germline V gene lookup returns CDR1 SQVTM and CDR2 ANQGSEA. V gave up 4 bases and J gave up 7 bases; unmatched junction bases: 4. The CDR3: CSVGQGVGGELFF. CDR3 bases: TGCAGCGTTGGACAGGGGGTTGGCGGGGAGCTGTTTTTT.

This clone was observed a single time. V is TRBV27 and J is TRBJ2-1; TRBD1 matches at 7 bases. Trimming cost V 5 bases and J 3 bases; bases outside gene matches: 4. Germline lookup yields CDR1 MNHEY and CDR2 SMNVEV (reference sequence). The CDR3 runs 14 residues. The CDR3 DNA reads as TGTGCCAGCAGTGAGGGACAGCTCTACAATGAGCAGTTCTTC. Amino acids: CASSEGQLYNEQFF.

The chain has TRBV10-2 and TRBJ1-2; 9 bases agree with TRBD1. The junction had 8 bases not matched to a gene; V was cut back by 4 bases and J by 2 bases. The CDR3 is made up of 16 amino acids. Germline V gene data show CDR1 as WSHSY and CDR2 as SAAADI. CDR3 residues: CASSGWAGQGNYGYTF. The CDR3 DNA reads TGCGCCAGCAGTGGGTGGGCGGGACAGGGCAACTATGGCTACACCTTC.

This chain uses TRBV7-9 with TRBJ1-2; D may be TRBD1 (6 bases). The CDR3 has 14 residues. From germline, CDR1 is SEHNR and CDR2 FQNEAQ (reference sequence). Trimming removed 3 bases at V and 4 bases at J, with 12 bases between. CDR3 sequence reads: CASSLGGPGYGYTF. The DNA of the CDR3 is TGTGCCAGCAGCTTGGGGGGGCCGGGCTATGGCTACACCTTC.

The V call is TRBV14, the J call TRBJ2-2, with 10 bases matching TRBD2. J gave up 4 bases and V 0 bases, and 5 bases lay outside the gene matches. The CDR3 covers 17 residues. Germline V gene data show CDR1 as SGHDN and CDR2 as FVKESK. Here the CDR3 reads CASSQDGSGRGTGELFF. CDR3 bases: TGTGCCAGCAGCCAAGACGGGAGCGGGAGGGGCACCGGGGAGCTGTTTTTT. Together with reference TRBV14 and TRBJ2-2, the CDR3 gives the full variable domain: EAGVTQFPSHSVIEKGQTVTLRCDPISGHDNLYWYRRVMGKEIKFLLHFVKESKQDESGMPNNRFLAERTGGTYSTLKVQPAELEDSGVYFCASSQDGSGRGTGELFFGEGSRLTVL.

To note about this clone: Additional DNA sequences in this sample encode the identical CDR3. V gene TRBV30 combines with J gene TRBJ2-7; 7 bases fit TRBD1. V lost 2 bases, J lost 4 bases, and 5 bases stayed unmatched. Germline V gene lookup returns CDR1 GTSNPN and CDR2 SVGIG (reference sequence). The length of the CDR3 is 13 residues. The chain's CDR3 is CAWSPGTEYEQYF. The CDR3 DNA reads as TGTGCCTGGAGTCCCGGGACAGAGTACGAGCAGTACTTC.

The chain recombines TRBV27 with TRBJ1-2; D uncertain. CDR3 length: 13 amino acids. The ends were cut back, 4 bases at V and 0 bases at J, with 6 bases in the middle. Germline V CDR1 and CDR2: MNHEY, SMNVEV (reference sequence). CDR3: CASSWRSNYGYTF. The CDR3 DNA reads TGTGCCAGCAGTTGGAGATCTAACTATGGCTACACCTTC.

The chain has TRBV10-3 and TRBJ2-5; a weak D match, TRBD1 (8 bases). Trimming took 3 bases from V and 5 from J, leaving 13 bases between them. The CDR3 extends over 14 amino acids. In germline, CDR1 is ENHRY, CDR2 SYGVKD. The CDR3 protein is CAISDGQGGETQYF. In DNA, the CDR3 is TGTGCCATCAGTGACGGACAGGGAGGGGAGACCCAGTACTTC.

The chain joins TRBV15 to TRBJ1-2, with 10 bases aligning to TRBD1. The CDR3 loop spans 18 amino acids. Losses at the gene ends were 0 bases for V and 2 bases for J; bases not matched to a gene: 9. Looked up from germline, CDR1 is LNHNV and CDR2 is YYDKDF (reference sequence). The CDR3 region has the DNA TGTGCCACCAGCAGAGACCGGGACAGGGGTGTTTCAAACTATGGCTACACCTTC. Its protein is CATSRDRDRGVSNYGYTF.

The V gene is TRBV7-2, the J gene TRBJ2-3; 9 nucleotides agree with TRBD1. This CDR3 contains 16 residues. The V gene end was trimmed by 5 bases and the J gene end by 2 bases; junction bases not matched to a gene: 8. CDR1 and CDR2 (germline): SGHTA, FQGNSA. The CDR3 loop is CASSLFGTGYTDTQYF. The CDR3 DNA reads TGTGCCAGCAGCCTATTCGGGACAGGGTACACAGATACGCAGTATTTT.

The rearrangement links TRBV11-3 to TRBJ2-2; D is possibly TRBD2 (6 bases). The ends were cut back, 2 bases at V and 1 base at J, with 8 bases in the middle. Germline assignment: CDR1 SGHNT and CDR2 YENEEA. CDR3 length equals 15 residues. This CDR3 reads CASSLFGGNTGELFF. The CDR3 DNA reads TGTGCCAGCAGCTTATTCGGGGGGAACACCGGGGAGCTGTTTTTT.

There are a few counts of this clone. This sequence joins TRBV19 and TRBJ1-1; 10 bases align to TRBD1. CDR1 is LNHDA, CDR2 SQIVND, per germline (reference sequence). The V and J ends lost 5 bases and 1 base, in that order; junction bases with no gene match: 4. The CDR3 sequence is 15 residues long. The CDR3 sequence is CASSPRTGGNTEAFF. The CDR3 DNA reads as TGTGCCAGTAGTCCCCGGACAGGGGGGAACACTGAAGCTTTCTTT.

V is TRBV6-1 and J is TRBJ1-1, with 8 bases that match TRBD1. Germline loops: CDR1 MNHNS, CDR2 SASEGT. The ends lost 0 bases at V and 10 bases at J; junction bases unmatched: 7. This CDR3 spans 14 amino acids. CDR3 protein: CASSEAAGGPRAFF. CDR3 bases: TGTGCCAGCAGTGAAGCGGCAGGGGGCCCCCGAGCTTTCTTT.

The rearrangement uses TRBV5-1 and TRBJ2-3, with 9 bases lining up with TRBD2. Losses at the gene ends were 6 bases for V and 5 bases for J; bases not matched to a gene: 10. The CDR3 is 15 residues long. CDR1 is SGHRS, CDR2 YFSETQ, per germline. CDR3 nucleotide sequence: TGCGCCAGCACCACGGCGGGGGGGCCTGGAGATACGCAGTATTTT. Its translation: CASTTAGGPGDTQYF.

Remarks on this clone: Given the absence of the conserved phenylalanine or tryptophan at the CDR3 end, a read error is likely. The V and J genes are TRBV15 and TRBJ2-7, with a possible D match to TRBD2 (7 bases). The CDR3 has 15 amino acids. V was shortened by 1 base and J by 3 bases, with 13 bases between the two germline ends. Germline-derived CDR1 and CDR2 are LNHNV and YYDKDF (reference sequence). The CDR3 DNA sequence: TGTGCCACCAGCAGAGCCGGGGGGCGGGGCTACGAGCAGTACTAC. It specifies CATSRAGGRGYEQYY.

This chain links TRBV5-1 with TRBJ1-2; no firm D call. Germline V gives CDR1 SGHRS, CDR2 YFSETQ. Trimming pared 0 bases from V and 7 bases from J, leaving 7 bases between. This CDR3 has 12 residues. The CDR3 nucleotides are TGCGCCAGCAGCTTGGTGGGAGCTGGCTACACCTTC. Its translation is CASSLVGAGYTF.

The rearrangement joins TRBV6-1 to TRBJ1-1, with D perhaps TRBD1 (6 bases). The CDR3 has 15 residues. The V gene lost 1 base and the J gene lost 6 bases, with 15 bases spanning the gap. The germline V gene has CDR1 MNHNS and CDR2 SASEGT. The DNA of the CDR3 is TGTGCCAGCAGTGAAGGGACCTCGGGGGGCCCTGAAGCTTTCTTT. Protein product: CASSEGTSGGPEAFF.

This chain connects TRBV12-5 to TRBJ1-2; the match to TRBD1 covers 7 bases. Per the germline V gene, CDR1 is LGHNT and CDR2 is FRNRAP. The length of the CDR3 is 15 residues. Unmatched junction bases numbered 9, after V lost 4 bases and J lost 4 bases. The chain's CDR3 is CASGSHRDRSYGYTF. For the CDR3, the DNA is TGTGCTAGTGGTTCACACCGGGACAGATCCTATGGCTACACCTTC.

The rearrangement joins TRBV19 to TRBJ2-1, with D possibly matching TRBD1 (5 bases). The CDR3 runs 13 residues. The germline V gene encodes CDR1 LNHDA and CDR2 SQIVND (reference sequence). V was shortened by 9 bases and J by 7 bases, with 16 bases between the two germline ends. The CDR3 region is CASSPQNRNEQFF. CDR3 nucleotides: TGTGCCAGCTCGCCCCAGAACAGGAATGAGCAGTTCTTC.

This chain joins TRBV9 and TRBJ1-2; weak D call: TRBD1 (5 bases). Germline-derived CDR1 and CDR2 are SGDLS and YYNGEE. V shed 0 bases and J shed 3 bases, with 9 bases lying between them. The CDR3 runs to 14 residues. The CDR3 reads CASSVVGDYYGYTF. The CDR3 DNA sequence: TGTGCCAGCAGCGTAGTAGGGGACTACTATGGCTACACCTTC.

The V call is TRBV9, the J call TRBJ1-1, with a possible D match to TRBD1 (6 bases). Germline CDR1 and CDR2: SGDLS and YYNGEE. The CDR3 is 15 amino acids. V dropped 0 bases and J dropped 2 bases, with 11 bases sitting between them. This chain's CDR3 is CASSVAIGGNTEAFF. The CDR3 nucleotides are TGTGCCAGCAGCGTAGCCATAGGGGGAAACACTGAAGCTTTCTTT.

There are a few counts of this clone. The rearrangement joins TRBV7-9 to TRBJ1-2; TRBD1 might be the D (6 bases). This CDR3 has 14 residues. Germline-derived CDR1 and CDR2 are SEHNR and FQNEAQ (reference sequence). The germline V and J ends were trimmed by 2 bases and 8 bases, with 15 bases remaining between them. The CDR3 DNA sequence: TGTGCCAGCAGCTTACCGCAGGGGTCTTGGGGCTACACCTTC. It specifies CASSLPQGSWGYTF.

This chain joins TRBV25-1 and TRBJ2-7, with D maybe TRBD1 (5 bases). Germline assignment: CDR1 MGHDK and CDR2 SYGVNS. V was clipped by 2 bases and J by 1 base, with 9 bases between them. The CDR3 covers 14 residues. CDR3 sequence (DNA): TGTGCCAGCAGTGAAGAAAGGGGATCCTACGAGCAGTACTTC. It codes for CASSEERGSYEQYF.

The chain combines TRBV27 with TRBJ1-6; 9 bases line up with TRBD1. CDR3 length equals 17 residues. V shed 3 bases, J shed 5 bases, and the junction held 8 bases outside the gene matches. Germline V gene sequence: CDR1 MNHEY, CDR2 SMNVEV (reference sequence). The CDR3: CASSFFAGQGDNSPLHF. As DNA, the CDR3 is TGTGCCAGCAGTTTCTTTGCGGGACAGGGTGATAATTCACCCCTCCACTTT.

The rearrangement joins TRBV5-1 to TRBJ2-3; 10 bases match TRBD2. The CDR3 loop spans 16 amino acids. Germline lookup yields CDR1 SGHRS and CDR2 YFSETQ. V was clipped by 5 bases and J by 3 bases; unmatched bases: 9. The CDR3 bases are TGCGCCAGCAGTTCAATAGCGGGGGGCCGTACAGATACGCAGTATTTT. Amino acid sequence: CASSSIAGGRTDTQYF.

The J gene is TRBJ1-1, the V gene TRBV29-1; TRBD1 matches 9 bases. CDR1 is SQVTM and CDR2 is ANQGSEA in the germline V gene. The CDR3 has 13 amino acids. Trimming cost V 7 bases and J 5 bases; bases outside gene matches: 8. DNA of the CDR3: TGCAGCGCCGCAGCCGGACAGGGGACTGAAGCTTTCTTT. Amino acid sequence: CSAAAGQGTEAFF. Full variable domain (remainder filled in from reference TRBV29-1 and TRBJ1-1): SAVISQKPSRDICQRGTSLTIQCQVDSQVTMMFWYRQQPGQSLTLIATANQGSEATYESGFVIDKFPISRPNLTFSTLTVSNMSPEDSSIYLCSAAAGQGTEAFFGQGTRLTVV.

The J gene is TRBJ1-5, the V gene TRBV6-5; D might be TRBD1 (5 bases). The CDR3 has 14 amino acids. The germline gives CDR1 MNHEY, CDR2 SVGAGI. Trimming pared 3 bases from V and 5 bases from J, leaving 11 bases between. The CDR3 region is CASSYDQGHQPQHF. The CDR3 coding sequence is TGTGCCAGCAGTTATGATCAGGGTCATCAGCCCCAGCATTTT.

V gene TRBV18 combines with J gene TRBJ1-5, with TRBD1 identical over 9 bases. Germline V lookup: CDR1 KGHSH, CDR2 LQKENI. CDR3 length: 16 residues. The ends lost 3 bases at V and 3 bases at J; junction bases unmatched: 6. The CDR3 spells CASSPRQGENNQPQHF. CDR3 bases: TGTGCCAGCTCACCTAGACAGGGGGAAAACAATCAGCCCCAGCATTTT. Looking up the rest from reference TRBV18 and TRBJ1-5 gives the full variable domain: NAGVMQNPRHLVRRRGQEARLRCSPMKGHSHVYWYRQLPEEGLKFMVYLQKENIIDESGMPKERFSAEFPKEGPSILRIQQVVRGDSAAYFCASSPRQGENNQPQHFGDGTRLSIL.

The gene calls are TRBV7-2 and TRBJ1-1; 7 bases align to TRBD1. This CDR3 has 15 residues. Germline V gives CDR1 SGHTA, CDR2 FQGNSA. V lost 2 bases, J lost 1 base, and 4 bases stayed unmatched. The CDR3 loop is CASSLWDSSNTEAFF. The CDR3 bases are TGTGCCAGCAGCTTATGGGACAGTTCGAACACTGAAGCTTTCTTT.